There are a few counts of the clone carrying this TCR beta chain. The sample is drawn from a study of blood T cell repertoires in COVID-19. Overall study: Italy, Spain and the United States were the sources of the convalescent and acute COVID-19 samples. Nucleic acid was either cDNA or gDNA, and it came from T cells, B-cell-depleted T cells, or PBMCs.

The CDR3 loop spans 15 amino acids. The germline V gene encodes CDR1 MDHEN and CDR2 SYDVKM. Losses at the gene ends were 7 bases for V and 5 bases for J; bases not matched to a gene: 11. Participants' own reports of clinical history determined their cohort assignment. Sequencing used immunoSEQ multiplex PCR; TCRdb keeps in-frame clones, though not all of them. This sample carries some 220,000 clones, approximately 90% of them seen once, and the ten largest clones take around 3.5%. The rearrangement links TRBV28 to TRBJ2-3, with TRBD2 identical over 8 bases. This sequence originates from a woman aged 35 to 49 with acute COVID-19. What was sequenced was PBMCs or T cells enriched from blood (not recorded which). CDR3 in amino acids: CASKPGGGARDTQYF. CDR3 DNA: TGTGCCAGCAAACCGGGGGGGGGCGCACGAGATACGCAGTATTTT.